This T cell receptor (beta chain) came from a study of OX40 agonist ivuxolimab in advanced cancers. Looking at the study overall: Patients were infused with ivuxolimab every 2 weeks at 0.01 to 10 mg/kg. Having had anti-PD-1, anti-PD-L1 or anti-CTLA-4 therapy before was allowed, and approximately 40% had some.

The method was immunoSEQ multiplex PCR; TCRdb's version includes in-frame clones alone and lacks a portion of them. This table has around 33,000 clones, over 80% appearing once. The germline gives CDR1 LGHNA, CDR2 YSLEER. Deletions cut 4 bases from V and 4 bases from J, with 19 bases between. The CDR3 runs to 16 residues. Any history of autoimmune disease or systemic immunosuppression disqualified patients. The chain links TRBV4-3 to TRBJ1-2; no reliable D call. This sequence originates from an adult with an advanced solid tumor such as melanoma, head and neck, liver or kidney cancer. The material sequenced was CD4+ or CD8+ T cells sorted from blood, taken in a trial of the OX40 agonist ivuxolimab. CDR3 in DNA: TGCGCCAGCAGCCGAGACGGGAGAAGAGACTTCTATGGCTACACCTTC. Translated: CASSRDGRRDFYGYTF.